Listed below are T cell receptor beta chains from one sample, sequenced in a study of blood T cells in healthy people across ages. TCRdb fed the 5' RACE reads into MiXCR, producing one record per CDR3 protein. The data hold hundreds of thousands of distinct CDR3 sequences, with 21% observed a single time. Sequenced material: blood. The receptors were gathered from a man between 65 and 85 years old in good health. Both conserved end residues are part of each CDR3. D genes are given only for firm matches. Some rows have no size entry. The others give once, few or many, or a class for an expanded clone.

CDR3 protein | CDR3 DNA | D gene | J gene | clone size | V gene
CSASITGNYMNEKLFF | TGCAGTGCAAGCATAACAGGGAATTACATGAATGAAAAACTGTTTTTT | - | TRBJ1-4 | - | TRBV20-1
CASSPSPPQTRGATDTQYF | TGTGCCAGCTCACCATCTCCTCCACAAACTAGAGGAGCCACAGATACGCAGTATTTT | - | TRBJ2-3 | - | TRBV18
CSASALRGANVLTF | TGCAGTGCTAGTGCCCTACGTGGGGCCAACGTCCTGACTTTC | - | TRBJ2-6 | - | TRBV20-1
CASSSTRTEQYF | TGTGCCAGCAGCAGCACTAGGACCGAGCAGTACTTC | - | TRBJ2-7 | - | TRBV5-4
CSAGRQGATDTQYF | TGCAGTGCTGGACGACAGGGAGCCACAGATACGCAGTATTTT | TRBD1 | TRBJ2-3 | - | TRBV20-1
CASSESRGNRNEQYF | TGTGCCAGCAGTGAATCCAGGGGGAATAGGAACGAGCAGTACTTC | TRBD1 | TRBJ2-7 | few | TRBV25-1
CASTLASGFEEQFF | TGTGCCAGCACCCTAGCGTCCGGGTTTGAGGAGCAGTTCTTC | - | TRBJ2-1 | - | TRBV5-6
CASSSQQGARYGYTF | TGCGCCAGCAGCTCCCAACAGGGGGCAAGGTATGGCTACACCTTC | TRBD1 | TRBJ1-2 | - | TRBV5-1
CASSSAMEKRQYEQYF | TGTGCCAGCAGTTCGGCGATGGAAAAGCGGCAATACGAGCAGTACTTC | - | TRBJ2-7 | many | TRBV6-5
CAISESNTFYGYTF | TGTGCCATCAGTGAGTCGAACACCTTCTATGGCTACACCTTC | - | TRBJ1-2 | - | TRBV10-3
CASSLGGGGWLAGANVLTF | TGTGCCAGCAGCCTGGGGGGTGGAGGTTGGCTGGCTGGGGCCAACGTCCTGACTTTC | - | TRBJ2-6 | few | TRBV14
CASSLVSGEYNEQFF | TGTGCCAGCAGCTTAGTTAGCGGGGAGTACAATGAGCAGTTCTTC | TRBD2 | TRBJ2-1 | - | TRBV7-2
CASSYSSGQRKEKLFF | TGTGCCAGCAGTTACTCGTCGGGACAGAGGAAGGAAAAACTGTTTTTT | TRBD1 | TRBJ1-4 | - | TRBV6-2/TRBV6-3
CSAPRGTEAFF | TGCAGTGCGCCCAGGGGCACTGAAGCTTTCTTT | - | TRBJ1-1 | - | TRBV20-1
CASSWAGEQPQHF | TGTGCCAGCAGTTGGGCAGGGGAACAGCCCCAGCATTTT | - | TRBJ1-5 | few | TRBV27
CASSRGHFSTDTQYF | TGTGCCAGCAGCCGGGGACACTTTAGCACAGATACGCAGTATTTT | - | TRBJ2-3 | - | TRBV11-2
CASSVTGQWYQETQYF | TGTGCCAGCAGCGTTACGGGACAGTGGTACCAAGAGACCCAGTACTTC | TRBD1 | TRBJ2-5 | few | TRBV9
CAGTLGARNNEQFF | TGTGCCGGGACCTTGGGGGCGAGGAACAATGAGCAGTTCTTC | - | TRBJ2-1 | - | TRBV30
CSAEQGSTEAFF | TGCAGTGCTGAACAGGGGTCCACTGAAGCTTTCTTT | TRBD1 | TRBJ1-1 | few | TRBV20-1
CSVLLTGRETQYF | TGCAGCGTTCTCCTGACAGGGAGAGAGACCCAGTACTTC | TRBD1 | TRBJ2-5 | few | TRBV29-1
CASSVAGSGSGVDTQYF | TGTGCCAGCAGCGTAGCCGGTAGCGGGAGCGGAGTAGATACGCAGTATTTT | TRBD2 | TRBJ2-3 | - | TRBV9
CASSPLSGGSSNQPQHF | TGTGCCAGCAGCCCCCTCTCCGGGGGCTCGAGCAATCAGCCCCAGCATTTT | - | TRBJ1-5 | - | TRBV7-2
CSASPSSGRTFEQFF | TGCAGTGCTAGCCCGAGCAGCGGGAGGACTTTTGAGCAGTTCTTC | TRBD2 | TRBJ2-1 | - | TRBV20-1
CASREDSGSYEQYF | TGTGCCAGCAGGGAGGACAGTGGCTCCTACGAGCAGTACTTC | - | TRBJ2-7 | few | TRBV28
CSVGSLGTDTQYF | TGCAGCGTTGGCTCTTTGGGCACAGATACGCAGTATTTT | - | TRBJ2-3 | few | TRBV29-1
CSATTSGRHEQYF | TGCAGTGCAACGACTAGCGGGAGGCACGAGCAGTACTTC | TRBD2 | TRBJ2-7 | few | TRBV20-1
CAISETTSSEQYF | TGTGCCATCAGTGAGACAACCTCCTCTGAGCAGTACTTC | - | TRBJ2-7 | - | TRBV10-3
CASSREALNTEAFF | TGTGCCAGCAGCCGAGAGGCCTTGAACACTGAAGCTTTCTTT | - | TRBJ1-1 | - | TRBV5-4
CSARDYRGDQPQHF | TGCAGTGCTAGAGATTACAGGGGTGATCAGCCCCAGCATTTT | TRBD1 | TRBJ1-5 | few | TRBV20-1
CASSAVDRGYEQYF | TGTGCCAGCAGCGCCGTGGACAGGGGTTACGAGCAGTACTTC | TRBD1 | TRBJ2-7 | - | TRBV11-2
CATSRDKGLAGGTQYF | TGTGCCACCAGCAGAGATAAGGGACTAGCGGGGGGGACCCAGTACTTC | TRBD2 | TRBJ2-5 | - | TRBV15
CASSKPGGSSYEQYF | TGCGCCAGCAGTAAACCAGGGGGATCCTCCTACGAGCAGTACTTC | TRBD1 | TRBJ2-7 | - | TRBV4-1
CASSLLGAGSYNEQFF | TGCGCCAGCAGCTTGTTGGGGGCGGGCTCCTACAATGAGCAGTTCTTC | - | TRBJ2-1 | few | TRBV5-1
CASSYSQGTQYF | TGTGCCAGCAGTTACTCCCAGGGGACCCAGTACTTC | - | TRBJ2-5 | few | TRBV6-6
CASSPPERSGYGYTF | TGTGCCAGCTCACCACCCGAGAGGTCAGGCTATGGCTACACCTTC | - | TRBJ1-2 | many | TRBV18
CASSQVTGGWNSPLHF | TGTGCCAGCAGCCAAGTGACCGGCGGCTGGAATTCACCCCTCCACTTT | - | TRBJ1-6 | - | TRBV3-1
CASSKGNRGNEQYF | TGTGCCAGCAGCAAGGGGAACAGGGGAAACGAGCAGTACTTC | - | TRBJ2-7 | - | TRBV21-1
CATATTDKAHEKLFF | TGTGCCACAGCTACTACTGACAAGGCGCATGAAAAACTGTTTTTT | - | TRBJ1-4 | - | TRBV15
CASSSPEISGYGYTF | TGCGCCAGCAGCTCTCCTGAAATCAGCGGCTATGGCTACACCTTC | - | TRBJ1-2 | few | TRBV5-1
CASSEARISSGRGNELF | TGTGCCAGCAGTGAAGCGCGAATTTCTAGCGGGAGAGGTAATGAGCTCTTC | TRBD2 | TRBJ2-5 | - | TRBV6-1
CASSLGIGGVQFF | TGTGCCAGCAGTTTAGGGATTGGCGGAGTGCAGTTCTTC | - | TRBJ2-1 | few | TRBV28
CASSSQGLTEAFF | TGTGCCAGCAGTTCCCAGGGTTTGACTGAAGCTTTCTTT | - | TRBJ1-1 | few | TRBV6-2/TRBV6-3
CASSATGSSYEQYF | TGTGCCAGCAGTGCCACAGGGAGTAGCTACGAGCAGTACTTC | - | TRBJ2-7 | - | TRBV25-1
CASSLDLQGMYSNQPQHF | TGTGCCAGCAGCTTAGATCTACAGGGGATGTATAGCAATCAGCCCCAGCATTTT | TRBD1 | TRBJ1-5 | few | TRBV7-4
CASSRPGQGAYEQYF | TGTGCCAGCAGCCGACCGGGACAGGGGGCCTACGAGCAGTACTTC | TRBD1 | TRBJ2-7 | few | TRBV7-8
CASKVSGQGNYGYTF | TGTGCCAGCAAGGTATCGGGACAGGGAAACTATGGCTACACCTTC | TRBD1 | TRBJ1-2 | few | TRBV2
CASGSGTGREKLFF | TGTGCCAGCGGATCCGGGACAGGGCGCGAAAAACTGTTTTTT | TRBD1 | TRBJ1-4 | few | TRBV7-9